This T cell receptor (beta chain) came from a study of blood T cells in healthy people across ages. This clonotype has a count of ten or more. The antigen remains undetermined. Overall study results and limits: Measured against age, TCR beta diversity per million T cells decreased in a roughly linear manner.

Germline loops: CDR1 GTSNPN, CDR2 SVGIG (reference sequence). The V end lost 2 bases, the J end lost 1 base, and 8 bases lay between the germline ends. The length of the CDR3 is 14 residues. Through a sample-barcoded 5' primer and a J-beta primer mix, a second PCR was run for roughly 6 to 12 cycles. Each CDR3 protein is one row after TCRdb ran MiXCR on the 5' RACE reads. The sample records about 650,000 distinct CDR3 sequences, less than 40% being singletons. This chain joins TRBV30 and TRBJ2-2; possibly TRBD1 for D (5 bases). The sample taken for sequencing was blood. The origin of this receptor is a woman of 80 years or more in good health. The CDR3 loop is CAWSKDRNTGELFF. The CDR3 region has the DNA TGTGCCTGGAGTAAAGACAGGAACACCGGGGAGCTGTTTTTT.